This T cell receptor beta chain is from a study of identical twins. Findings and limits, study-wide: Where beta out-of-frame sequences were concerned, excess twin sharing was weaker.

Germline CDR1 SGHTA, CDR2 FQGNSA. The CDR3 has 14 amino acids. V dropped 2 bases and J dropped 4 bases, with 10 bases sitting between them. This clonotype occurred many times. Antigen: not known. TCRdb re-called the 5' RACE reads with MiXCR, one entry per CDR3 protein. The sample consists of fewer than 550,000 distinct CDR3 sequences, about 13% of them appearing once. These data were also reused for a study on yellow fever vaccine responses in identical twins. That work states: The T cell response to vaccination in identical twins was reportedly partly convergent and partly personalized.

The clonotype was recovered from a woman between 18 and 29 years old in good health. The V call is TRBV7-2, the J call TRBJ2-3; tentative D call: TRBD2 (5 bases). Sequenced sample: CD4+ T cells sorted from blood. CDR3 DNA: TGTGCCAGCAGCTTATTAGCGAGTGCAGATACGCAGTATTTT. Amino acids: CASSLLASADTQYF.